This T cell receptor beta chain is drawn from a study of blood T cells in healthy people across ages. Study-level points and caveats: Donors of long life had a larger count of naive CD4+ cells and greater diversity than aged donors.

A sample-barcoded 5' primer and a J-beta primer mix were used in a second PCR of roughly 6 to 11 cycles. Using its own MiXCR run on the 5' RACE reads, TCRdb lists one record per CDR3 protein. The sample has about 680,000 distinct CDR3 sequences, around 45% seen once. Trimming stripped 5 bases from V and 0 bases from J, with 15 bases between. This CDR3 has 16 amino acids. Germline lookup yields CDR1 SGHVS and CDR2 FQNEAQ. Concerning this clonotype itself: Antigen unknown.

The sample taken for sequencing was blood. The sequence derives from an older woman in good health. J is TRBJ2-3 and V is TRBV7-8; possible D gene TRBD2, 6 bases. The CDR3 bases are TGTGCCAGCAGCCGACCTAGGGGAGGCAGCACAGATACGCAGTATTTT. This encodes CASSRPRGGSTDTQYF.